This T cell receptor (beta chain) was recovered during a study of glioma-infiltrating T cells. The CDR3 is 15 residues long. V gave up 3 bases and J gave up 5 bases; unmatched junction bases: 6. Germline loops: CDR1 LNHDA, CDR2 SQIVND (reference sequence). Using RNA template, CDR3s of TCR alpha and beta were amplified with iRepertoire arm-PCR. Input was about 85-400 ng of tissue mRNA or PBMC total RNA. Each CDR3 protein gets one entry after TCRdb re-called the multiplex PCR reads with MiXCR. The data show 44,000 or so distinct CDR3 sequences, with approximately 20% seen just once and approximately 6.4% held by the top ten. This clonotype was counted many times.

The sequence derives from a human donor with low-grade glioma or glioblastoma, undergoing nonglioma brain surgery, or in good health (not recorded which). The V and J genes are TRBV19 and TRBJ1-5, with TRBD1 matching 8 bases. The sample was glioma tissue, nonneoplastic brain tissue, or PBMCs (not recorded which). The CDR3 bases are TGTGCCAGTAGTATGGGTGACAGGGGCGATCAGCCCCAGCATTTT. This encodes CASSMGDRGDQPQHF.